Given below is one T cell receptor beta chain in context. This clonotype occurred many times. This receptor's antigen is unknown. Base qualities were left out, and no much larger clone turns up one base away. The sample belongs to a study of T cells in Graves' hyperthyroidism and ophthalmopathy (dated by TCRdb to between 2018 and 2021). For the study in its entirety: Peripheral blood was sampled at the time of initial diagnosis, prior to any treatment. The paper describes TCR Vbeta CDR3 sequencing of 135 peripheral blood samples, made up of 43 ophthalmopathy patients, more than 70 hyperthyroidism patients and some 17 progressor patients. Once sampling was done, hyperthyroidism patients were given methimazole at a starting dose of 30 mg daily, whereas ophthalmopathy patients were given high-dose intravenous methylprednisolone. For training and testing, the 100 or so patients in the discovery cohort were randomly divided in a 7:3 ratio. In addition, the study compared T-cell repertoires in thyroid tissue and in blood from a handful of Graves' hyperthyroidism patients. Prospective prediction of ophthalmopathy was tested in an independent validation cohort of 18 to 20 hyperthyroidism patients and 17 patients who later progressed to ophthalmopathy. To identify distinguishing TCR V-J signatures, a discovery cohort of some 99 patients was used, comprising 40 to 45 with Graves' ophthalmopathy and approximately 57 with stable Graves' hyperthyroidism.

Ophthalmopathy patients had moderately to severely active disease, Clinical Activity Score of at least 3, NOSPECS grade of at least 4, and duration under 3 months. The study excluded patients with uncontrolled infections, other autoimmune diseases, pregnancy or lactation. Diagnoses relied on clinical symptoms, serum thyroxine and TRAb, thyroid ultrasound and orbital computed tomography. PBMCs were separated from approximately 10 ml of fresh peripheral blood using Ficoll-Paque density gradient centrifugation. Trizol reagent was used to extract total RNA, and RNA quality was then checked on an Agilent 2100 Bioanalyzer. Overall study outcomes, separate from this receptor: Blood samples also contained most of the expanded thyroid clonotypes (frequency above 0.001), which suggests that blood repertoires may reflect thyroid immune responses. In validation, the model predicted progression to ophthalmopathy with roughly 70% sensitivity and less than 75% specificity, a median of approximately 6.7 months before onset. Ophthalmopathy was separated from stable hyperthyroidism by a 13 V-J signature model, with around 90% sensitivity and 81% to 82% specificity obtained in cross-validation and 80%/75% obtained in testing. Sample size was not statistically predetermined, and blinding of investigators to group allocation was not performed.

V drops 7 bases and J drops 3 bases, leaving 19 bases in between. Looking up the germline V gene yields CDR1 MNHNS and CDR2 SASEGT. The CDR3 numbers 15 residues from cysteine through phenylalanine. The kept DNA is CDR3 alone, 45 bases in frame from the first base. Amplification of TCR beta CDR3 regions was carried out from RNA transcripts. The TCR CDR3 was subjected to a first round of RT-PCR using the HTBI primer set and the Qiagen OneStep RT-PCR kit. Libraries were constructed in a second round of multiplex PCR, after which size selection and purification were carried out. Libraries were sequenced paired-end with 100 bp reads on an Illumina HiSeq2000. Turning to the authors' computational methods: SOAPnuke was used to process the raw data, with reads discarded if the reads contained adapters or uncalled bases, had a mean Phred below 15, or lacked an exact constant-primer or identifier match. COPE v1.2.5 was used to merge the high-quality paired reads, and each unique nucleotide sequence was defined as a clonotype. MiTCR v1.1 was used to align clonotypes to the IMGT TRBV, TRBD and TRBJ reference segments. The analysis was restricted to V-J combinations with a frequency above 0.0001, which together covered 99% to 99.2% of the repertoires. A TCS score was defined as the ratio between F50 (clonal expansion) and ExV (chaos), using BLOSUM62-based TCRdist between CDR3 peptides within each V-J. Welch's t-statistics and random forest reduced roughly 500 V-J features to under 15, which were used in a naive Bayes classifier (R e1071). Using fastp trimming at Q25 and MiXCR clonotype assembly, TCRdb reanalyzed the public sequencing data and kept in-frame beta chains. All rows with the same CDR3 protein become a single entry with the most common DNA and genes. The V and J calls here are based on TCRdb, not the publication. The sample includes 500,000 to 650,000 distinct CDR3 sequences, with roughly a sixth observed a single time. Approximately 16% of the sample lies in the top ten.

This clonotype was obtained from a woman younger than 35 with Graves' ophthalmopathy. The sample was blood. The chain is made from TRBV6-1 and TRBJ2-7; the D gene remains uncertain. The CDR3 corresponds to CASTPVLRSIYEQYF. The nucleotides are TGTGCCAGCACCCCGGTTTTGAGATCAATCTACGAGCAGTACTTC.